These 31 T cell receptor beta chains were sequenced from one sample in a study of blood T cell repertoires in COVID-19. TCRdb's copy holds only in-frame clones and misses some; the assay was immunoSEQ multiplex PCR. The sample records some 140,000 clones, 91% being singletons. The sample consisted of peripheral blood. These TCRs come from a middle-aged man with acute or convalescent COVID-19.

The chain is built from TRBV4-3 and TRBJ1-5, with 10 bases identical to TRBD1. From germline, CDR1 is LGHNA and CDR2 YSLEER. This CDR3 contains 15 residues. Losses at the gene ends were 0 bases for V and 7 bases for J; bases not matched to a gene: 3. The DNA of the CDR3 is TGCGCCAGCAGCCAAGAGACAGGGGGCTGGCAGCCCCAGCATTTT. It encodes CASSQETGGWQPQHF.

CDR3 loop: CASSLTLSISYEQYF. The CDR3 DNA reads as TGTGCCAGCAGTTTGACCCTTAGCATTTCCTACGAGCAGTACTTC. This rearrangement joins TRBV27 to TRBJ2-7, with unresolved D. Trimming left V 3 bases short and J 1 base short, with 13 bases between. Germline CDR1 MNHEY, CDR2 SMNVEV (reference sequence). The CDR3 covers 15 residues.

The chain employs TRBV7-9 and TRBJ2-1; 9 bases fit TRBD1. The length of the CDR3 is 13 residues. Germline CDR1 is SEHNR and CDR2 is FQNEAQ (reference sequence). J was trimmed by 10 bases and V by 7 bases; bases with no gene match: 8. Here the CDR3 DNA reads TGTGCCAGCACCGGGACAGGGCTAATAGAGCAGTTCTTC. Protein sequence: CASTGTGLIEQFF.

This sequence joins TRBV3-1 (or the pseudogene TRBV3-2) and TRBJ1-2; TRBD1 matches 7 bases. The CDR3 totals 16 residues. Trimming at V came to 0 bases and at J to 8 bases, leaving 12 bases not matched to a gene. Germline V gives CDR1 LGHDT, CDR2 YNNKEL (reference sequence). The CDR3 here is CASSQEFRGSRQGYTF. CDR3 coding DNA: TGTGCCAGCAGCCAAGAATTCAGGGGGTCCCGACAAGGCTACACCTTC.

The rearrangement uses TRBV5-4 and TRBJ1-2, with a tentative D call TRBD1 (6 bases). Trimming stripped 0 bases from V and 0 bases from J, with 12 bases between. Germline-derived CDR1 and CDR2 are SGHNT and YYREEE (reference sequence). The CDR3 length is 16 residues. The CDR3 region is CASSLGVGQTNYGYTF. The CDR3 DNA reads TGTGCCAGCAGCTTGGGCGTGGGACAAACTAACTATGGCTACACCTTC.

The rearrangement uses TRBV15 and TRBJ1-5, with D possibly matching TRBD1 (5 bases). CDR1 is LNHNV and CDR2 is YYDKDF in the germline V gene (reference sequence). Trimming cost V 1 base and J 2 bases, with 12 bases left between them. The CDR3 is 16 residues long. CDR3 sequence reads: CATSRVGGQGNQPQHF. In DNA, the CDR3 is TGTGCCACCAGCAGAGTGGGGGGTCAGGGCAATCAGCCCCAGCATTTT.

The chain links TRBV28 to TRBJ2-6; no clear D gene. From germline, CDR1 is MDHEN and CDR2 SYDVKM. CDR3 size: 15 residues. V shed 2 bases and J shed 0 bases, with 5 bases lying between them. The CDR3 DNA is TGTGCCAGCAGTTTACACGGCTCTGGGGCCAACGTCCTGACTTTC. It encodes CASSLHGSGANVLTF.

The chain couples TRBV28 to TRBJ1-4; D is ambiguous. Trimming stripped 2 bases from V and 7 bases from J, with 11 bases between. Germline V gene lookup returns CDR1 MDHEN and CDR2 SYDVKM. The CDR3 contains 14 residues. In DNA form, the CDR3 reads TGTGCCAGCAGTTTACCGTGGCGCGGTGAAAAACTGTTTTTT. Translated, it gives CASSLPWRGEKLFF.

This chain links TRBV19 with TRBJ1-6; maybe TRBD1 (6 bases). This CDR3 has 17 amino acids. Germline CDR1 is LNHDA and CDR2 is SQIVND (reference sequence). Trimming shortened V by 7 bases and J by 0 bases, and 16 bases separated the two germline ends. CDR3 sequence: CASTEFTGSSYNSPLHF. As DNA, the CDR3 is TGTGCCAGTACCGAATTTACAGGGAGCTCCTATAATTCACCCCTCCACTTT. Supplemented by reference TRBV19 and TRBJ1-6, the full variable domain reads DGGITQSPKYLFRKEGQNVTLSCEQNLNHDAMYWYRQDPGQGLRLIYYSQIVNDFQKGDIAEGYSVSREKKESFPLTVTSAQKNPTAFYLCASTEFTGSSYNSPLHFGNGTRLTVT.

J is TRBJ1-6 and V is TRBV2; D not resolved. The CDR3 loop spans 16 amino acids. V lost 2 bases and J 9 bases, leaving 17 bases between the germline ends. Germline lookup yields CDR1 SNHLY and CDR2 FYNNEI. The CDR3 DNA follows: TGTGCCAGCAGTGAAACGAGGGCCTCCCCGGGTTCACCCCTCCACTTT. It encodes CASSETRASPGSPLHF.

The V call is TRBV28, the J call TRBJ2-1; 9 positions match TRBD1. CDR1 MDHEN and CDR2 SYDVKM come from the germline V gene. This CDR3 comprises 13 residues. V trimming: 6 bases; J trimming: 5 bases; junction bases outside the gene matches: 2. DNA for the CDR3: TGTGCCAGCAGAGGGACAGGGAACAATGAGCAGTTCTTC. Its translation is CASRGTGNNEQFF.

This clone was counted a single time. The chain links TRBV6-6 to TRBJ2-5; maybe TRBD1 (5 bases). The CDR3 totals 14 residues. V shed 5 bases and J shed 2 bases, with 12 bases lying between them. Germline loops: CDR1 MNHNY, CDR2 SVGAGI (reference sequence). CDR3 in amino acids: CASSPRTSQETQYF. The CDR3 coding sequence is TGTGCCAGCAGTCCGCGGACATCACAAGAGACCCAGTACTTC.

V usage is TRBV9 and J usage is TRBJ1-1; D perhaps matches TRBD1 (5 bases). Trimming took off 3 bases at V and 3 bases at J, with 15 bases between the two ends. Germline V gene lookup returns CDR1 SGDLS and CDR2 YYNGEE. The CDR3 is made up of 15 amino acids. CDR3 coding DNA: TGTGCCAGCAGCGCCGATCCTCAGGGTCACACTGAAGCTTTCTTT. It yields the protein CASSADPQGHTEAFF.

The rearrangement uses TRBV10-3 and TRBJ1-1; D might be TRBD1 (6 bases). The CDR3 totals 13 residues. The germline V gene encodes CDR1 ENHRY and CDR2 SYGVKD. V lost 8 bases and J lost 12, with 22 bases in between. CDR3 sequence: CAIRPDEQGNTFF. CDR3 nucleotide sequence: TGTGCCATCCGCCCTGATGAACAGGGCAATACTTTCTTT.

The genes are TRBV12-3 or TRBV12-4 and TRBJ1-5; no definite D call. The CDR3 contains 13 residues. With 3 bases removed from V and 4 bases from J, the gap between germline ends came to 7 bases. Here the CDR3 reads CASSFSGNQPQHF. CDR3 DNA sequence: TGTGCCAGCAGTTTCTCAGGTAATCAGCCCCAGCATTTT.

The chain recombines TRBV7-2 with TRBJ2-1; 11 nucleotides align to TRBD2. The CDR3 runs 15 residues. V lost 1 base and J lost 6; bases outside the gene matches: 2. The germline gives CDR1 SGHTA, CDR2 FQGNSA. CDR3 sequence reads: CASSLGSGRANEQFF. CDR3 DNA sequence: TGTGCCAGCAGCTTAGGTAGCGGGAGGGCCAATGAGCAGTTCTTC. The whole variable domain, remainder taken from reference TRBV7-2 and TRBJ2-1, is GAGVSQSPSNKVTEKGKDVELRCDPISGHTALYWYRQSLGQGLEFLIYFQGNSAPDKSGLPSDRFSAERTGGSVSTLTIQRTQQEDSAVYLCASSLGSGRANEQFFGPGTRLTVL.

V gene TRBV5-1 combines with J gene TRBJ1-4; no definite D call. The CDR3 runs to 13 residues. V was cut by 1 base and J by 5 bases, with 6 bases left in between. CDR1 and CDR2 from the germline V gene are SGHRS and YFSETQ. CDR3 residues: CASSLFLNEKLFF. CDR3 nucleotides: TGCGCCAGCAGCTTGTTCCTGAATGAAAAACTGTTTTTT.

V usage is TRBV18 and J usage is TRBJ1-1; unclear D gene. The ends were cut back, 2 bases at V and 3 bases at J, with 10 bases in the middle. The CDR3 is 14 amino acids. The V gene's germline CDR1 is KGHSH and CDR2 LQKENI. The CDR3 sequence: CASSPEGADTEAFF. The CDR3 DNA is TGTGCCAGCTCACCAGAGGGCGCGGACACTGAAGCTTTCTTT. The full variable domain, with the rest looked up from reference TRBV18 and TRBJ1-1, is NAGVMQNPRHLVRRRGQEARLRCSPMKGHSHVYWYRQLPEEGLKFMVYLQKENIIDESGMPKERFSAEFPKEGPSILRIQQVVRGDSAAYFCASSPEGADTEAFFGQGTRLTVV.

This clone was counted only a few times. The CDR3 loop is CASSSGGSGANTGELFF. For the CDR3, the DNA is TGTGCCAGCAGCTCCGGGGGCAGCGGGGCGAACACCGGGGAGCTGTTTTTT. The rearrangement uses TRBV5-4 and TRBJ2-2; D is perhaps TRBD2 (7 bases). Germline V gene data show CDR1 as SGHNT and CDR2 as YYREEE (reference sequence). The length of the CDR3 is 17 residues. V shed 3 bases and J shed 0 bases, with 15 bases lying between them.

CDR3 loop: CASSKTSGLTTYEQYF. For the CDR3, the DNA is TGTGCCAGTAGTAAGACTAGCGGACTCACTACCTACGAGCAGTACTTC. The genes are TRBV19 and TRBJ2-7; 9 bases map to TRBD2. The CDR3 totals 16 residues. The J segment lost 2 bases and the V segment lost 4 bases, leaving 9 bases of the junction unmatched. CDR1 is LNHDA, CDR2 SQIVND, per germline (reference sequence).

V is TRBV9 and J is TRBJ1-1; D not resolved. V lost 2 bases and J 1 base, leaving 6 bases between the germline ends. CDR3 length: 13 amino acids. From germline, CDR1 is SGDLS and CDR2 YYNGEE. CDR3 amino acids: CASSVLSNTEAFF. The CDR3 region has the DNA TGTGCCAGCAGCGTTCTGTCGAACACTGAAGCTTTCTTT. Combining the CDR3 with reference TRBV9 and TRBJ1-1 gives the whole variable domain DSGVTQTPKHLITATGQRVTLRCSPRSGDLSVYWYQQSLDQGLQFLIQYYNGEERAKGNILERFSAQQFPDLHSELNLSSLELGDSALYFCASSVLSNTEAFFGQGTRLTVV.

CDR3 in DNA: TGTGCCAGCAGCTTAGGGGCAGGTTGGAACACCGGGGAGCTGTTTTTT. It specifies CASSLGAGWNTGELFF. V is TRBV7-3 and J is TRBJ2-2, with a possible D match to TRBD1 (5 bases). Looked up from germline, CDR1 is SGHTA and CDR2 is FQGTGA. The CDR3 extends over 16 amino acids. Trimming cost V 2 bases and J 1 base, with 11 bases left between them.

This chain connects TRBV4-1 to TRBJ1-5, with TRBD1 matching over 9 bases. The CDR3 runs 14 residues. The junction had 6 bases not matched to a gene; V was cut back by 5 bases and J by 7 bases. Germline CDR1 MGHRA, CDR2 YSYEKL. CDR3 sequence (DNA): TGCGCCAGCAGCAAGGGACAGGGAAACCAGCCCCAGCATTTT. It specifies CASSKGQGNQPQHF.

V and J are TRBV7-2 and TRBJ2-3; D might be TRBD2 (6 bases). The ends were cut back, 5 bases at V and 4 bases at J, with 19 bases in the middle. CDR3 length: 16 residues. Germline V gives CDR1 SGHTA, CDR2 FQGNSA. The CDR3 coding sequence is TGTGCCAGCAGCAAACCGACAGCCACGGGGGCAGATACGCAGTATTTT. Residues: CASSKPTATGADTQYF.

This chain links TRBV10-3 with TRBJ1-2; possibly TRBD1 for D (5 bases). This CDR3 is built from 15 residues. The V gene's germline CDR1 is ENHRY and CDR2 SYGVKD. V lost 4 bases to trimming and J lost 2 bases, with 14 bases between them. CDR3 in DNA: TGTGCCATCAGTGGAAACCTCAGGGTAAACTATGGCTACACCTTC. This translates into CAISGNLRVNYGYTF.

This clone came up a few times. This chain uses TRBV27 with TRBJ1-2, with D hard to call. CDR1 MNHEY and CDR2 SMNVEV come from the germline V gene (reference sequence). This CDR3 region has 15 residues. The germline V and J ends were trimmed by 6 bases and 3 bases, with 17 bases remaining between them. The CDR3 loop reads CASRVQTGFHYGYTF. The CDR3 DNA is TGTGCCAGCAGAGTCCAGACCGGGTTCCACTATGGCTACACCTTC.

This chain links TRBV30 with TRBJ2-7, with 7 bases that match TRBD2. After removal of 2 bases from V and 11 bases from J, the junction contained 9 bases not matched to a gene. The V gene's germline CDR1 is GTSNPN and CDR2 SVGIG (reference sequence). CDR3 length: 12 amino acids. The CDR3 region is CAWSWGGSGKYF. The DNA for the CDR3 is TGTGCCTGGAGTTGGGGGGGATCGGGCAAGTACTTC.

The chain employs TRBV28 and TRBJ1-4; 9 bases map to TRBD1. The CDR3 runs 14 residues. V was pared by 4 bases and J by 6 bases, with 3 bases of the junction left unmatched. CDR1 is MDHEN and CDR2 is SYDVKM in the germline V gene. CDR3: CASSSGQGHEKLFF. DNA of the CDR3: TGTGCCAGCAGTTCGGGACAGGGACATGAAAAACTGTTTTTT. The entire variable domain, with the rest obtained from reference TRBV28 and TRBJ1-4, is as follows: DVKVTQSSRYLVKRTGEKVFLECVQDMDHENMFWYRQDPGLGLRLIYFSYDVKMKEKGDIPEGYSVSREKKERFSLILESASTNQTSMYLCASSSGQGHEKLFFGSGTQLSVL.

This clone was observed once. DNA for the CDR3: TGTGCCAGCAGTTTCGTACTGAGCTACGAGCAGTACTTC. It codes for CASSFVLSYEQYF. The chain combines TRBV12-3 or TRBV12-4 with TRBJ2-7; D unresolved. CDR3 length equals 13 residues. V lost 3 bases and J lost 3, with 9 bases in between.

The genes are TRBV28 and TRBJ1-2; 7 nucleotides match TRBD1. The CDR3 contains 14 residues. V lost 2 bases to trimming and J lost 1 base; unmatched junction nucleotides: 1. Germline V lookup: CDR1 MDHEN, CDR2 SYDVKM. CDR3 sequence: CASSLGTVNYGYTF. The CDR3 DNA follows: TGTGCCAGCAGTTTAGGGACAGTTAACTATGGCTACACCTTC.

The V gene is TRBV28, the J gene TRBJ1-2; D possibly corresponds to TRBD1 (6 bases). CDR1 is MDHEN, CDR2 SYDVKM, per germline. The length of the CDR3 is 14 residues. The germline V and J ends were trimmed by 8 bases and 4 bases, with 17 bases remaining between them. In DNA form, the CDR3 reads TGTGCCAGCGTAACCACAGGGCGCCTCTATGGCTACACCTTC. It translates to CASVTTGRLYGYTF.